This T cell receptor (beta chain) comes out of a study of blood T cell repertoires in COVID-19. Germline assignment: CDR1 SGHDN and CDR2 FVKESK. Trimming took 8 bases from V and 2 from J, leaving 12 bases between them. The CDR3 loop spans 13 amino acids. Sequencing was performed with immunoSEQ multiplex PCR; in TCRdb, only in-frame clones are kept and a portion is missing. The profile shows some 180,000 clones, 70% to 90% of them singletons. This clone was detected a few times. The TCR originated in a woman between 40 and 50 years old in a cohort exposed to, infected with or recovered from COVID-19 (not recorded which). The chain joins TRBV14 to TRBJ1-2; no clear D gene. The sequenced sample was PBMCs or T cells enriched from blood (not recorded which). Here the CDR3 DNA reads TGTGCCAGCGCCGAGACCAGGAACTATGGCTACACCTTC. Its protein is CASAETRNYGYTF.